The 26 T cell receptor beta chains given below trace back to one sample, sequenced in a study of blood T cell repertoires in COVID-19. Method: immunoSEQ multiplex PCR; TCRdb's copy keeps in-frame clones and lacks some. Of about 110,000 clones listed, roughly 85% are singletons. Sequenced sample: peripheral blood. The receptors derive from a human donor in a cohort sampled during active COVID-19.

CDR3 in amino acids: CASRVTSGGETQYF. DNA for the CDR3: TGTGCCAGCAGGGTTACTAGCGGGGGAGAGACCCAGTACTTC. The chain joins TRBV2 to TRBJ2-5; 11 nucleotides align to TRBD2. The V segment lost 6 bases and the J segment 4 bases; nucleotides outside the gene matches: 4. Germline lookup yields CDR1 SNHLY and CDR2 FYNNEI. The CDR3 totals 14 residues.

The chain joins TRBV6-2 or TRBV6-3 to TRBJ1-2; tentatively, D is TRBD1 (5 bases). Germline assignment: CDR1 MNHEY and CDR2 SVGEGT. V lost 4 bases and J lost 2, with 14 bases in between. This CDR3 comprises 15 residues. CDR3 DNA sequence: TGTGCCAGCAGTTGGGGACTGAGCGCCAACTATGGCTACACCTTC. Amino acid sequence: CASSWGLSANYGYTF.

The chain couples TRBV2 to TRBJ2-3; TRBD1 matches at 8 bases. The CDR3 consists of 14 residues. V was pared by 8 bases and J by 0 bases, with 4 bases of the junction left unmatched. Germline lookup yields CDR1 SNHLY and CDR2 FYNNEI. For the CDR3, the DNA is TGTGCCAGCTTTGACAGGGGAAGCACAGATACGCAGTATTTT. Translating it yields CASFDRGSTDTQYF.

The chain employs TRBV6-5 and TRBJ2-2; 7 bases map to TRBD1. Germline values: CDR1 MNHEY, CDR2 SVGAGI. There are 14 residues in the CDR3. V shed 6 bases and J 6 bases; nucleotides not matched to a gene: 7. CDR3 coding DNA: TGTGCCAGCAGCTTTATCAGGGGGTCCGGGGAGCTGTTTTTT. This codes for CASSFIRGSGELFF.

V gene TRBV6-5 combines with J gene TRBJ1-2; maybe TRBD1 (6 bases). The CDR3 contains 12 residues. Trimming took off 0 bases at V and 7 bases at J, with 6 bases between the two ends. Germline lookup yields CDR1 MNHEY and CDR2 SVGAGI. CDR3 residues: CASSYSGGGYTF. The DNA of the CDR3 is TGTGCCAGCAGTTACTCAGGGGGTGGCTACACCTTC.

This chain uses TRBV6-9 with TRBJ2-7, with TRBD1 matching 10 bases. The J segment lost 3 bases and the V segment lost 11 bases, leaving 13 bases of the junction unmatched. Germline-derived CDR1 and CDR2 are MNHGY and SVAAGI. The CDR3 spans 15 residues. CDR3 DNA: TGTGCCGGATTGGACAGGGGGGTTGATTACTACGAGCAGTACTTC. Its translation is CAGLDRGVDYYEQYF.

The table lists this clone with a few counts. The chain is built from TRBV3-1 (or the pseudogene TRBV3-2) and TRBJ1-5; 10 bases are shared with TRBD1. The ends lost 1 base at V and 4 bases at J; junction bases unmatched: 4. The CDR3 runs to 16 residues. Germline CDR1 and CDR2: LGHDT and YNNKEL (reference sequence). In DNA, the CDR3 is TGTGCCAGCAGCCAAGGGACAGGGGGAAGGAATCAGCCCCAGCATTTT. Translated, it gives CASSQGTGGRNQPQHF.

This rearrangement joins TRBV18 to TRBJ1-1, with 8 bases that match TRBD1. The CDR3 is 12 amino acids. V trimming: 6 bases; J trimming: 11 bases; junction bases outside the gene matches: 8. The V gene's germline CDR1 is KGHSH and CDR2 LQKENI. CDR3 nucleotide sequence: TGTGCCAGCTCCCAGGGGGCGGTGGATGCTTTCTTT. It encodes CASSQGAVDAFF. The complete variable domain, with remaining parts taken from reference TRBV18 and TRBJ1-1, reads NAGVMQNPRHLVRRRGQEARLRCSPMKGHSHVYWYRQLPEEGLKFMVYLQKENIIDESGMPKERFSAEFPKEGPSILRIQQVVRGDSAAYFCASSQGAVDAFFGQGTRLTVV.

V is TRBV25-1 and J is TRBJ1-3; the match to TRBD1 covers 11 bases. V dropped 4 bases and J dropped 4; count of bases not matched to a gene: 3. The CDR3 totals 15 residues. Germline values: CDR1 MGHDK, CDR2 SYGVNS. In DNA form, the CDR3 reads TGTGCCAGCAGTGCGGACAGGGGGCTGGGAAACACCATATATTTT. This codes for CASSADRGLGNTIYF.

The chain carries TRBV12-3 or TRBV12-4 and TRBJ2-7; D is unclear. CDR3 length: 11 residues. V was trimmed by 3 bases and J by 6 bases, leaving 6 bases between them. This CDR3 is CASSLSREQYF. The CDR3 nucleotides read TGTGCCAGCAGTTTGTCCCGCGAGCAGTACTTC.

The V call is TRBV30, the J call TRBJ1-5; 9 bases agree with TRBD1. The CDR3 loop spans 14 amino acids. V lost 1 base and J lost 2; bases outside the gene matches: 0. Per germline, CDR1 GTSNPN and CDR2 SVGIG (reference sequence). In nucleotides, the CDR3 is TGTGCCTGGAGTGGGACAGGGGGCAATCAGCCCCAGCATTTT. It encodes CAWSGTGGNQPQHF.

The chain joins TRBV4-1 to TRBJ1-1, with 10 bases aligning to TRBD1. The CDR3 is 15 residues long. Germline V CDR1 and CDR2: MGHRA, YSYEKL. With V trimmed by 5 bases and J by 5 bases, 8 bases remained unmatched. CDR3 region: CASSFRQGARTEAFF. The CDR3 nucleotides read TGCGCCAGCAGCTTCCGACAGGGGGCTAGAACTGAAGCTTTCTTT.

The chain carries TRBV12-3 or TRBV12-4 and TRBJ2-3; D is undetermined. The CDR3 sequence is 11 residues long. V gave up 3 bases and J gave up 5 bases, with 3 bases separating them. The CDR3 nucleotides read TGTGCCAGCAGTTTTATAGATACGCAGTATTTT. It codes for CASSFIDTQYF.

V gene TRBV7-9 combines with J gene TRBJ1-1; tentatively, D is TRBD1 (6 bases). V lost 4 bases and J 4 bases, leaving 10 bases between the germline ends. The CDR3 contains 13 residues. The germline CDR1 and CDR2 sequences are SEHNR and FQNEAQ (reference sequence). The CDR3 loop reads CASSSRGPTEAFF. DNA of the CDR3: TGTGCCAGCAGCTCCAGGGGCCCCACTGAAGCTTTCTTT.

This chain joins TRBV29-1 and TRBJ2-2; D unclear. This CDR3 comprises 14 residues. Germline lookup yields CDR1 SQVTM and CDR2 ANQGSEA. The V gene lost 6 bases and the J gene lost 0 bases, with 11 bases spanning the gap. The CDR3 protein is CSVVRNANTGELFF. The CDR3 DNA reads as TGCAGCGTCGTCAGGAACGCGAACACCGGGGAGCTGTTTTTT.

The chain joins TRBV6-5 to TRBJ1-1, with TRBD1 identical over 8 bases. Germline trimming cut 5 bases from V and 4 bases from J; bases unmatched to any gene: 6. Germline loops: CDR1 MNHEY, CDR2 SVGAGI. This CDR3 has 14 amino acids. The CDR3 sequence: CASSRRQGITEAFF. The CDR3 nucleotides are TGTGCCAGCAGTAGGAGACAGGGGATCACTGAAGCTTTCTTT.

This clone was counted only a few times. This sequence joins TRBV28 and TRBJ2-7; no clear D gene. The CDR3 has 13 residues. Germline CDR1 MDHEN, CDR2 SYDVKM. Between the trimmed V and J ends, which lost 5 bases and 2 bases, there was a span of 10 bases. The DNA of the CDR3 is TGTGCCAGCAGTATCAGGTTAACCTACGAGCAGTACTTC. Protein: CASSIRLTYEQYF.

V gene TRBV5-1 combines with J gene TRBJ1-2; 8 nucleotides align to TRBD1. The CDR3 is 17 amino acids. With 0 bases clipped from V and 2 bases from J, the junction kept 9 bases outside the gene matches. Germline CDR1 SGHRS, CDR2 YFSETQ. CDR3 protein: CASSLEPGTGVNYGYTF. CDR3 nucleotide sequence: TGCGCCAGCAGCTTGGAGCCTGGGACAGGTGTGAACTATGGCTACACCTTC.

CDR3 nucleotides: TGTGCCAGAAGCCAAAAGCGGGCCGCATACAATGAGCAGTTCTTC. Its protein is CARSQKRAAYNEQFF. The chain is built from TRBV5-3 and TRBJ2-1, with a possible D match to TRBD2 (6 bases). TRBV5-3 counts as an open reading frame of uncertain function. There are 15 residues in the CDR3. Deletions cut 4 bases from V and 4 bases from J, with 15 bases between.

This clone occurred once. The rearrangement joins TRBV28 to TRBJ1-3, with 7 nucleotides matching TRBD1. The CDR3 is 15 amino acids. V was pared by 5 bases and J by 4 bases, with 8 bases of the junction left unmatched. CDR1 is MDHEN and CDR2 is SYDVKM in the germline V gene. This CDR3 is CASSQGQAYGNTIYF. The CDR3 DNA reads as TGTGCCAGCAGTCAAGGACAGGCGTACGGAAACACCATATATTTT. Full variable domain (outside the CDR3, taken from reference TRBV28 and TRBJ1-3): DVKVTQSSRYLVKRTGEKVFLECVQDMDHENMFWYRQDPGLGLRLIYFSYDVKMKEKGDIPEGYSVSREKKERFSLILESASTNQTSMYLCASSQGQAYGNTIYFGEGSWLTVV.

The V and J genes are TRBV7-9 and TRBJ1-4; tentative D call: TRBD1 (5 bases). This CDR3 is 15 amino acids long. With 4 bases removed from V and 7 bases from J, the gap between germline ends came to 16 bases. Germline CDR1 and CDR2: SEHNR and FQNEAQ (reference sequence). CDR3 in DNA: TGTGCCAGCAGCTCCCGGGGGGGGGTGAGTGAAAAACTGTTTTTT. It is translated as CASSSRGGVSEKLFF. The whole variable domain, remainder taken from reference TRBV7-9 and TRBJ1-4, is DTGVSQNPRHKITKRGQNVTFRCDPISEHNRLYWYRQTLGQGPEFLTYFQNEAQLEKSRLLSDRFSAERPKGSFSTLEIQRTEQGDSAMYLCASSSRGGVSEKLFFGSGTQLSVL.

V and J are TRBV28 and TRBJ2-2, with TRBD2 matching over 9 bases. Germline CDR1 MDHEN, CDR2 SYDVKM. The CDR3 is made up of 14 amino acids. The V gene end was trimmed by 3 bases and the J gene end by 4 bases; junction bases not matched to a gene: 0. The CDR3 DNA is TGTGCCAGCAGTTTTAGCGGGGGCACCGGGGAGCTGTTTTTT. This gives the protein CASSFSGGTGELFF.

The chain uses TRBV2 and TRBJ2-7; tentatively, D is TRBD2 (5 bases). In germline, CDR1 is SNHLY, CDR2 FYNNEI. Deletions cut 5 bases from V and 3 bases from J, with 11 bases between. The CDR3 spans 13 residues. The CDR3: CASSRENFYEQYF. As DNA, the CDR3 is TGTGCCAGCAGTCGGGAAAACTTCTACGAGCAGTACTTC.

The chain is built from TRBV24-1 and TRBJ2-3; tentative D call: TRBD2 (5 bases). Germline CDR1 is KGHDR and CDR2 is SFDVKD. The length of the CDR3 is 15 residues. Trimming left V 4 bases short and J 6 bases short, with 16 bases between. The CDR3 DNA follows: TGTGCCACCAGTGACCCCGGTCGGGGAATGGATACGCAGTATTTT. It yields the protein CATSDPGRGMDTQYF.

In this sample, this clone turned up many times. This sequence joins TRBV6-5 and TRBJ1-1; 10 nucleotides line up with TRBD1. The CDR3 spans 15 residues. The V gene's germline CDR1 is MNHEY and CDR2 SVGAGI. V was clipped by 4 bases and J by 9 bases; unmatched bases: 11. Here the CDR3 DNA reads TGTGCCAGCAGTTCAGGGACAGGGGCAGTGGTGAAAGCTTTCTTT. Residues: CASSSGTGAVVKAFF.

The table lists this clone with a few counts. Here the CDR3 reads CASGTEYSNQPQHF. The CDR3 nucleotides are TGTGCCAGTGGGACAGAGTATAGCAATCAGCCCCAGCATTTT. The rearrangement joins TRBV4-2 to TRBJ1-5; 7 nucleotides match TRBD1. CDR3 length: 14 amino acids. CDR1 and CDR2 (germline): LGHNA, YNFKEQ. Germline trimming cut 9 bases from V and 0 bases from J; bases unmatched to any gene: 5.